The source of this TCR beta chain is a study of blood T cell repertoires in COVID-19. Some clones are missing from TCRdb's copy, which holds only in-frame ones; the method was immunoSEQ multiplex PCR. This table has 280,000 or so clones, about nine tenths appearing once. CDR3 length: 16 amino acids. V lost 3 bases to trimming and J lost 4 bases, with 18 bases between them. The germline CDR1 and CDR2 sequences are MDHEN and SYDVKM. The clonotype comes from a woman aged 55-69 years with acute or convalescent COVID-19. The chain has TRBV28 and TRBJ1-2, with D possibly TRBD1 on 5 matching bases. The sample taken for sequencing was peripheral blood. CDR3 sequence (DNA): TGTGCCAGCAGTTTTCCCCCGCAGGGTTGGGCCTATGGCTACACCTTC. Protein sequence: CASSFPPQGWAYGYTF.